The 14 T cell receptor beta chains below all came from one sample that was sequenced in a study of blood T cell repertoires in COVID-19. This table comes from immunoSEQ multiplex PCR, and its TCRdb copy is limited to in-frame clones, with some not included. The table has roughly 260,000 clones, about 91% seen once. Sequencing input: PBMCs or T cells enriched from blood (not recorded which). These receptors were taken from a human donor in a cohort exposed to, infected with or recovered from COVID-19 (not recorded which). The donor label of this sample is uncertain.

The chain has TRBV10-1 and TRBJ2-7, with D maybe TRBD2 (6 bases). This CDR3 spans 13 amino acids. V lost 0 bases and J 6 bases, leaving 9 bases between the germline ends. Germline CDR1 and CDR2: WNHNN and SYGVQD (reference sequence). CDR3 residues: CASSESEGREQYF. The CDR3 nucleotides read TGCGCCAGCAGTGAGTCGGAGGGACGCGAGCAGTACTTC.

The chain carries TRBV5-1 and TRBJ2-1; 13 bases map to TRBD2. Germline assignment: CDR1 SGHRS and CDR2 YFSETQ. CDR3 length: 16 residues. Trimming took 0 bases from V and 10 from J; bases not matched to a gene: 7. DNA of the CDR3: TGCGCCAGCAGCTTGGATGGGACTAGCGGGAATGCCGAGCAGTTCTTC. Translating gives CASSLDGTSGNAEQFF.

This sequence joins TRBV18 and TRBJ2-3; maybe TRBD1 (6 bases). V was clipped by 3 bases and J by 2 bases, with 12 bases between them. This CDR3 has 15 amino acids. The V gene's germline CDR1 is KGHSH and CDR2 LQKENI. The CDR3: CASSPEQGLTDTQYF. The CDR3 DNA follows: TGTGCCAGCTCACCGGAGCAGGGGCTCACAGATACGCAGTATTTT.

The chain carries TRBV5-4 and TRBJ2-7, with TRBD1 identical over 7 bases. CDR3 length: 13 residues. V dropped 0 bases and J dropped 6; count of bases not matched to a gene: 3. Germline CDR1 and CDR2: SGHNT and YYREEE (reference sequence). CDR3 DNA: TGTGCCAGCAGCTTGGGCCAGGGGGTCGAGCAGTACTTC. It translates to CASSLGQGVEQYF.

In the case of this clone: Other DNA sequences in this sample translate to the same CDR3. The chain uses TRBV7-9 and TRBJ1-4; tentatively, D is TRBD1 (6 bases). This CDR3 spans 14 amino acids. Germline V gene data show CDR1 as SEHNR and CDR2 as FQNEAQ (reference sequence). V was pared by 5 bases and J by 5 bases, with 12 bases between. The CDR3 nucleotides read TGTGCCAGCAGCCTGGGACAAGGGAATGAAAAACTGTTTTTT. This sequence encodes CASSLGQGNEKLFF.

This chain uses TRBV12-3 or TRBV12-4 with TRBJ2-7; TRBD1 might be the D (6 bases). The V end lost 6 bases, the J end lost 0 bases, and 9 bases lay between the germline ends. This CDR3 region has 13 residues. The CDR3 region is CASSPGVSYEQYF. The CDR3 nucleotides read TGTGCCAGCAGCCCAGGGGTCTCCTACGAGCAGTACTTC.

This clone came up once. The chain recombines TRBV10-3 with TRBJ1-1; TRBD1 is a possible D gene (5 bases). Per the germline V gene, CDR1 is ENHRY and CDR2 is SYGVKD. With 7 bases removed from V and 8 bases from J, the gap between germline ends came to 17 bases. The CDR3 length is 13 residues. CDR3 sequence reads: CAITQTELSEAFF. The CDR3 nucleotides read TGTGCCATCACTCAGACAGAACTATCCGAAGCTTTCTTT.

This clone was seen just once. V gene TRBV19 combines with J gene TRBJ1-2; D might be TRBD1 (6 bases). CDR1 and CDR2 from the germline V gene are LNHDA and SQIVND (reference sequence). The V end was cut by 4 bases, the J end by 1 base, with 16 bases between. The CDR3 sequence is 16 residues long. As DNA, the CDR3 is TGTGCCAGTAGTACCGGACAGACGATCCTTAACTATGGCTACACCTTC. It codes for CASSTGQTILNYGYTF. The entire variable domain, with the rest obtained from reference TRBV19 and TRBJ1-2, is as follows: DGGITQSPKYLFRKEGQNVTLSCEQNLNHDAMYWYRQDPGQGLRLIYYSQIVNDFQKGDIAEGYSVSREKKESFPLTVTSAQKNPTAFYLCASSTGQTILNYGYTFGSGTRLTVV.

The genes are TRBV7-6 and TRBJ1-2, with 7 bases that match TRBD1. This CDR3 is built from 12 residues. Trimming removed 6 bases from V and 3 bases from J; junction bases left unmatched: 1. The V gene's germline CDR1 is SGHVS and CDR2 FNYEAQ. This CDR3 is CASSQGDYGYTF. The CDR3 coding sequence is TGTGCCAGCAGTCAGGGGGACTATGGCTACACCTTC.

V and J are TRBV5-4 and TRBJ2-7; unclear D gene. There are 12 residues in the CDR3. With 4 bases removed from V and 6 bases from J, the gap between germline ends came to 11 bases. The germline V gene encodes CDR1 SGHNT and CDR2 YYREEE (reference sequence). CDR3 protein: CASSRQSREQYF. The CDR3 region has the DNA TGTGCCAGCAGCCGACAAAGCCGCGAGCAGTACTTC.

The V gene is TRBV12-5, the J gene TRBJ1-1; no firm D call. Germline V gives CDR1 LGHNT, CDR2 FRNRAP. The length of the CDR3 is 13 residues. V was pared by 2 bases and J by 3 bases, with 7 bases between. CDR3 sequence reads: CASGLFSYTEAFF. CDR3 nucleotides: TGTGCTAGTGGTTTGTTTAGCTACACTGAAGCTTTCTTT.

CDR3 in DNA: TGCGCCAGCAGCCCGCAGGGGTCAAACACCATATATTTT. Encoded protein: CASSPQGSNTIYF. V gene TRBV5-1 combines with J gene TRBJ1-3, with TRBD1 as a possible D gene (6 bases). This CDR3 has 13 residues. CDR1 and CDR2 (germline): SGHRS, YFSETQ. V shed 4 bases and J shed 6 bases, with 11 bases lying between them.

CDR3 loop: CASSQTGRGEQPQHF. In DNA, the CDR3 is TGCGCCAGCAGCCAGACAGGGAGAGGGGAGCAGCCCCAGCATTTT. The chain joins TRBV4-1 to TRBJ1-5, with 7 bases matching TRBD1. The V and J ends lost 3 bases and 7 bases, in that order; junction bases with no gene match: 9. CDR3 size: 15 residues. From germline, CDR1 is MGHRA and CDR2 YSYEKL.

The chain employs TRBV7-9 and TRBJ2-3; 9 bases are a match to TRBD1. The trim removed 5 bases at V and 3 bases at J, leaving 6 bases unmatched. This CDR3 comprises 15 residues. The germline CDR1 and CDR2 sequences are SEHNR and FQNEAQ (reference sequence). The CDR3 DNA reads as TGTGCCAGCAGCCACGGACAGGGGTCAACAGATACGCAGTATTTT. Its translation: CASSHGQGSTDTQYF. Full variable domain (remainder filled in from reference TRBV7-9 and TRBJ2-3): DTGVSQNPRHKITKRGQNVTFRCDPISEHNRLYWYRQTLGQGPEFLTYFQNEAQLEKSRLLSDRFSAERPKGSFSTLEIQRTEQGDSAMYLCASSHGQGSTDTQYFGPGTRLTVL.